This note documents a single T cell receptor (beta chain) sequence. Profiled with immunoSEQ multiplex PCR; TCRdb holds only in-frame clones, not every one. The table shows about 260,000 clones, with approximately 88% occurring only once. Treatment described: some 19 received Ad26.COV2.S at low or high dose, single or two shots; about 5 received placebo; per-sample allocation not given. Day 63 after the first injection of vaccine or placebo was the sampling time. This sample is drawn from a study of Ad26.COV2.S vaccination and SARS-CoV-2 variants. The CDR3 runs 16 residues. Looked up from germline, CDR1 is SGDLS and CDR2 is YYNGEE. V shed 0 bases and J 3 bases; nucleotides not matched to a gene: 6.

The receptor was isolated from a person between 18 and 60 years old who received the Ad26.COV2.S COVID-19 vaccine or a placebo. Source: peripheral blood, taken in a trial of Ad26.COV2.S vaccine versus placebo. The rearrangement joins TRBV9 to TRBJ2-5, with 9 bases aligning to TRBD2. CDR3 amino acids: CASSVDGLAYEETQYF. The CDR3 coding sequence is TGTGCCAGCAGCGTAGACGGACTAGCGTACGAAGAGACCCAGTACTTC.